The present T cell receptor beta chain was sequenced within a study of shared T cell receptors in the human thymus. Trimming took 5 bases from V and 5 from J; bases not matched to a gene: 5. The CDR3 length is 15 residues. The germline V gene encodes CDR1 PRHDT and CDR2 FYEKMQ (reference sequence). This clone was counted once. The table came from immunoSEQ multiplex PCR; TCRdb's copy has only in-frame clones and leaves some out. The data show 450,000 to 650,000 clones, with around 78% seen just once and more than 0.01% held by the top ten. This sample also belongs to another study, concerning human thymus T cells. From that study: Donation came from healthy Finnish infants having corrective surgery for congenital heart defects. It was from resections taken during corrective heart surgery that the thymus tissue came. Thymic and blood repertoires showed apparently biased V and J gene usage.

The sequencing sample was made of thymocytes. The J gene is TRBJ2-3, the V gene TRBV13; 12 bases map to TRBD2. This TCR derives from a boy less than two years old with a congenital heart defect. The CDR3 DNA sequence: TGTGCCAGCAGCCCTCCTAGCGGGAGGGGAGATACGCAGTATTTT. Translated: CASSPPSGRGDTQYF.